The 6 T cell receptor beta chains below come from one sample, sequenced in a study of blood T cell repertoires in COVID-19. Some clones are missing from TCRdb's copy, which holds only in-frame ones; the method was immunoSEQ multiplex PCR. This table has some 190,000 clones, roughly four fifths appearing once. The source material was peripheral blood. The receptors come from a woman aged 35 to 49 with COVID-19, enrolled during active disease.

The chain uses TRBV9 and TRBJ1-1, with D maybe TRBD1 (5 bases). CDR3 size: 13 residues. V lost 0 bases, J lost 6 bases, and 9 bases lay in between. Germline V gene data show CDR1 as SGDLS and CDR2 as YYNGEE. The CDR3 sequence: CASSVAGRAEAFF. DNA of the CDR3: TGTGCCAGCAGCGTAGCAGGGAGGGCTGAAGCTTTCTTT.

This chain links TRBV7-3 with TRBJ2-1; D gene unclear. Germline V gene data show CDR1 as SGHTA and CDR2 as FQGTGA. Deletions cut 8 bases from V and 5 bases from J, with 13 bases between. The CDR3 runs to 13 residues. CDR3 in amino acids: CASRDPPHNEQFF. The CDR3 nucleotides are TGTGCCAGCCGCGATCCCCCCCACAATGAGCAGTTCTTC.

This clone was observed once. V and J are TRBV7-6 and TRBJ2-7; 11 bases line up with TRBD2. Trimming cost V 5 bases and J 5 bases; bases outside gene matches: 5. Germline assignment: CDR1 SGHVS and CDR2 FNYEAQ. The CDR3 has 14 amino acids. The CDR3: CASSLMTSGNEQYF. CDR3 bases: TGTGCCAGCAGCCTTATGACTAGCGGGAACGAGCAGTACTTC.

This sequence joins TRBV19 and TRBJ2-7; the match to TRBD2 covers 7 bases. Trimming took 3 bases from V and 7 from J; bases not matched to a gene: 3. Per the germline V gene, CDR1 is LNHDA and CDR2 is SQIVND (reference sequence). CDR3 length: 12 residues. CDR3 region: CASSIPGGEQYF. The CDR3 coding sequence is TGTGCCAGTAGTATTCCGGGGGGAGAGCAGTACTTC.

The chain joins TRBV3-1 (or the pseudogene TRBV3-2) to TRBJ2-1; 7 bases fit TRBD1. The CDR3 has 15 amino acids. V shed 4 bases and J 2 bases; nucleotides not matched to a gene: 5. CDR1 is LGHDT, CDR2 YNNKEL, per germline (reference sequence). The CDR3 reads CASSRGQDPYNEQFF. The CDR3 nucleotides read TGTGCCAGCAGCCGCGGACAGGACCCCTACAATGAGCAGTTCTTC.

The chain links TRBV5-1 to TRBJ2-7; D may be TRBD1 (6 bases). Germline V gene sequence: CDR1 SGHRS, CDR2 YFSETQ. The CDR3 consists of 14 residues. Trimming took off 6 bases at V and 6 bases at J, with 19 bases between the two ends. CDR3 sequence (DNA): TGCGCCAGCAAGCCGGGACAAGAACCAGGCGAGCAGTACTTC. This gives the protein CASKPGQEPGEQYF. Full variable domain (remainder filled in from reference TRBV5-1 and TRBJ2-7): KAGVTQTPRYLIKTRGQQVTLSCSPISGHRSVSWYQQTPGQGLQFLFEYFSETQRNKGNFPGRFSGRQFSNSRSEMNVSTLELGDSALYLCASKPGQEPGEQYFGPGTRLTVT.